The 21 T cell receptor beta chains reported below all come from one sample, sequenced in a study of shared T cell receptors in the human thymus. Libraries were prepared by immunoSEQ multiplex PCR; TCRdb keeps only in-frame clonotypes and omits some of them. In the table there are some 760,000 clones, 80% to 90% of which are singletons. This same sample was also taken into another study, of human thymus T cells.

The material sequenced was thymocytes. The receptors here all came from a girl under two years old with a congenital heart defect.

The rearrangement joins TRBV4-1 to TRBJ1-5, with D perhaps TRBD1 (6 bases). Germline values: CDR1 MGHRA, CDR2 YSYEKL. Trimming shortened V by 3 bases and J by 3 bases, and 15 bases separated the two germline ends. The CDR3 contains 16 residues. CDR3 region: CASSQTPDRNNQPQHF. DNA for the CDR3: TGCGCCAGCAGCCAGACCCCGGACAGAAACAATCAGCCCCAGCATTTT.

The chain uses TRBV7-6 and TRBJ2-7; the D gene is possibly TRBD1 (6 bases). The germline V and J ends were trimmed by 5 bases and 2 bases, with 10 bases remaining between them. The CDR3 has 13 amino acids. CDR1 and CDR2 (germline): SGHVS, FNYEAQ. The CDR3 here is CASSPGQTYEQYF. CDR3 coding DNA: TGTGCCAGCAGCCCTGGACAGACCTACGAGCAGTACTTC.

The chain employs TRBV7-4 and TRBJ1-1, with D unclear. V was pared by 2 bases and J by 4 bases, with 20 bases between. Germline loops: CDR1 SGHVT, CDR2 SQSDAQ. The CDR3 totals 17 residues. The CDR3 region is CASSLPPLEVPSTEAFF. CDR3 in DNA: TGTGCCAGCAGCTTACCGCCCTTGGAGGTCCCGAGCACTGAAGCTTTCTTT.

CDR3 region: CASSFTPGGNEQFF. Here the CDR3 DNA reads TGTGCCAGCAGTTTTACCCCAGGGGGAAATGAGCAGTTCTTC. The chain is built from TRBV28 and TRBJ2-1; the match to TRBD1 covers 7 bases. Germline CDR1 MDHEN, CDR2 SYDVKM. The J segment lost 7 bases and the V segment lost 3 bases, leaving 6 bases of the junction unmatched. This CDR3 comprises 14 residues.

V and J are TRBV6-5 and TRBJ1-4; 7 bases map to TRBD1. This CDR3 comprises 16 residues. Germline CDR1 and CDR2: MNHEY and SVGAGI. The junction had 10 bases not matched to a gene; V was cut back by 2 bases and J by 7 bases. CDR3 nucleotides: TGTGCCAGCAGTTACCGGAAGGGGGCAGGGGGTGAAAAACTGTTTTTT. Translating gives CASSYRKGAGGEKLFF.

The chain employs TRBV19 and TRBJ1-5, with 8 nucleotides matching TRBD1. This CDR3 contains 14 residues. V shed 4 bases and J 7 bases; nucleotides not matched to a gene: 6. CDR1 is LNHDA and CDR2 is SQIVND in the germline V gene (reference sequence). The CDR3 sequence is CASSRDRKAQPQHF. CDR3 DNA sequence: TGTGCCAGTAGTAGGGACAGGAAGGCCCAGCCCCAGCATTTT.

This chain connects TRBV6-1 to TRBJ2-3; D might be TRBD2 (5 bases). Germline CDR1 MNHNS, CDR2 SASEGT. This CDR3 has 17 residues. The ends were cut back, 1 base at V and 3 bases at J, with 17 bases in the middle. Written as DNA, the CDR3 is TGTGCCAGCAGTGAAGGGAGGAACTCTGAGACGACAGATACGCAGTATTTT. Encoded protein: CASSEGRNSETTDTQYF.

The CDR3 coding sequence is TGTGCCAGCAGCCAAGAAGTGGAACAACAGGCGGGGAGGATTCGAGGGGAGCTGTTTTTT. Protein product: CASSQEVEQQAGRIRGELFF. The J gene is TRBJ2-2, the V gene TRBV4-2, with a weak D call TRBD2 (6 bases). The CDR3 totals 20 residues. The V gene lost 0 bases and the J gene lost 8 bases, with 28 bases spanning the gap. CDR1 LGHNA and CDR2 YNFKEQ come from the germline V gene.

The CDR3 nucleotides are TGTGCCAGCAGTTTGTGGACAGTCAACTCGAATTCACCCCTCCACTTT. Translation: CASSLWTVNSNSPLHF. The chain joins TRBV27 to TRBJ1-6, with a possible D match to TRBD1 (6 bases). The CDR3 contains 16 residues. V shed 3 bases and J shed 7 bases, with 16 bases lying between them. CDR1 is MNHEY and CDR2 is SMNVEV in the germline V gene (reference sequence).

The genes are TRBV9 and TRBJ2-2; no definite D call. Germline CDR1 is SGDLS and CDR2 is YYNGEE. CDR3 size: 16 residues. The V end was cut by 5 bases, the J end by 1 base, with 15 bases between. The CDR3 loop reads CASRGPNNRNTGELFF. CDR3 in DNA: TGTGCCAGCAGGGGCCCCAATAACCGGAACACCGGGGAGCTGTTTTTT. Using reference TRBV9 and TRBJ2-2 for the parts outside the CDR3, the full variable domain is DSGVTQTPKHLITATGQRVTLRCSPRSGDLSVYWYQQSLDQGLQFLIQYYNGEERAKGNILERFSAQQFPDLHSELNLSSLELGDSALYFCASRGPNNRNTGELFFGEGSRLTVL.

There are a few counts of this clone. V and J are TRBV28 and TRBJ2-3; tentatively, D is TRBD2 (5 bases). CDR3 size: 12 residues. Trimming stripped 6 bases from V and 7 bases from J, with 11 bases between. Germline CDR1 reads MDHEN; CDR2 reads SYDVKM. As DNA, the CDR3 is TGTGCCAGCAGGGAGGATAACAATACGCAGTATTTT. Protein sequence: CASREDNNTQYF.

The genes are TRBV21-1 and TRBJ1-3; the table's D call TRBD1 went unverified against the DNA. TRBV21-1 is a documented pseudogene. This CDR3 comprises 16 residues. The CDR3 spells CASSTRAGPSGNTIYF. The CDR3 DNA sequence: TGTGCCAGCAGCACAAGAGCAGGGCCCTCTGGAAACACCATATATTTT.

This chain connects TRBV7-9 to TRBJ1-2; 10 bases agree with TRBD1. Per the germline V gene, CDR1 is SEHNR and CDR2 is FQNEAQ (reference sequence). The length of the CDR3 is 17 residues. Trimming removed 5 bases from V and 2 bases from J; junction bases left unmatched: 11. CDR3 amino acids: CASSRVGQGVPNYGYTF. The CDR3 region has the DNA TGTGCCAGCAGCCGTGTCGGACAGGGGGTACCCAACTATGGCTACACCTTC. Complete variable domain (other parts from reference TRBV7-9 and TRBJ1-2): DTGVSQNPRHKITKRGQNVTFRCDPISEHNRLYWYRQTLGQGPEFLTYFQNEAQLEKSRLLSDRFSAERPKGSFSTLEIQRTEQGDSAMYLCASSRVGQGVPNYGYTFGSGTRLTVV.

The chain recombines TRBV7-2 with TRBJ1-1; 9 bases match TRBD1. The length of the CDR3 is 11 residues. Germline trimming cut 6 bases from V and 10 bases from J; bases unmatched to any gene: 3. Germline V gene lookup returns CDR1 SGHTA and CDR2 FQGNSA. This CDR3 is CASRPGQGAFF. Here the CDR3 DNA reads TGTGCCAGCAGACCGGGACAGGGAGCTTTCTTT. Combining the CDR3 with reference TRBV7-2 and TRBJ1-1 gives the whole variable domain GAGVSQSPSNKVTEKGKDVELRCDPISGHTALYWYRQSLGQGLEFLIYFQGNSAPDKSGLPSDRFSAERTGGSVSTLTIQRTQQEDSAVYLCASRPGQGAFFGQGTRLTVV.

The V gene is TRBV25-1, the J gene TRBJ1-4; TRBD1 matches at 10 bases. The CDR3 is 17 residues long. The V gene's germline CDR1 is MGHDK and CDR2 SYGVNS. V dropped 5 bases and J dropped 6; count of bases not matched to a gene: 12. The CDR3 sequence is CASSKAPTGQGHEKLFF. The CDR3 bases are TGTGCCAGCAGTAAAGCCCCCACGGGACAGGGGCATGAAAAACTGTTTTTT.

The chain couples TRBV15 to TRBJ1-4, with TRBD1 identical over 9 bases. Germline trimming cut 0 bases from V and 3 bases from J; bases unmatched to any gene: 11. Germline V CDR1 and CDR2: LNHNV, YYDKDF (reference sequence). There are 19 residues in the CDR3. The CDR3 bases are TGTGCCACCAGCAGAGAAACCGGGACAGGGTTTTCGCCTAATGAAAAACTGTTTTTT. Translated, it gives CATSRETGTGFSPNEKLFF. Drawing the rest from reference TRBV15 and TRBJ1-4, the complete variable domain is DAMVIQNPRYQVTQFGKPVTLSCSQTLNHNVMYWYQQKSSQAPKLLFHYYDKDFNNEADTPDNFQSRRPNTSFCFLDIRSPGLGDTAMYLCATSRETGTGFSPNEKLFFGSGTQLSVL.

In regard to this clone: Its ends do not fully match the called genes, so a read error is possible. The chain links TRBV6-1 to TRBJ1-6; tentatively, D is TRBD1 (6 bases). Germline CDR1 reads MNHNS; CDR2 reads SASEGT. The CDR3 is 15 amino acids. CDR3 bases: TGTGCCAGCAAAGTCGGTGGCAGGGACATTACACCCCTCCCCTTT. This translates into CASKVGGRDITPLPF.

CDR3 bases: TGTGCCACCAGCAGAGATCTGGGGGGGAGGTACCAAGAGACCCAGTACTTC. Translating it yields CATSRDLGGRYQETQYF. This chain links TRBV15 with TRBJ2-5; 7 bases are a match to TRBD2. This CDR3 contains 17 residues. CDR1 and CDR2 from the germline V gene are LNHNV and YYDKDF (reference sequence). J lost 0 bases, V lost 0 bases, and 7 bases had no gene match.

The rearrangement uses TRBV15 and TRBJ1-4, with D unresolved. The ends were cut back, 4 bases at V and 7 bases at J, with 22 bases in the middle. The CDR3 contains 17 residues. From germline, CDR1 is LNHNV and CDR2 YYDKDF (reference sequence). This CDR3 is CATSMWRWAWRSEKLFF. In DNA, the CDR3 is TGTGCCACCAGCATGTGGCGATGGGCGTGGAGGAGTGAAAAACTGTTTTTT. Complete variable domain (other parts from reference TRBV15 and TRBJ1-4): DAMVIQNPRYQVTQFGKPVTLSCSQTLNHNVMYWYQQKSSQAPKLLFHYYDKDFNNEADTPDNFQSRRPNTSFCFLDIRSPGLGDTAMYLCATSMWRWAWRSEKLFFGSGTQLSVL.

The V gene is TRBV5-6, the J gene TRBJ1-2; 8 bases are shared with TRBD1. There are 17 residues in the CDR3. V lost 4 bases and J lost 4; bases outside the gene matches: 15. In germline, CDR1 is SGHDT, CDR2 YYEEEE. In nucleotides, the CDR3 is TGTGCCAGCAGCCATCACATTAAAACCGGGACAGGCTATGGCTACACCTTC. Its protein is CASSHHIKTGTGYGYTF.

The V and J genes are TRBV19 and TRBJ1-1; tentative D call: TRBD1 (5 bases). Germline CDR1 LNHDA, CDR2 SQIVND (reference sequence). Trimming stripped 3 bases from V and 5 bases from J, with 13 bases between. The CDR3 consists of 14 residues. The CDR3: CASSMPRRGTEAFF. CDR3 in DNA: TGTGCCAGTAGTATGCCGAGACGGGGGACTGAAGCTTTCTTT.